This passage covers 14 T cell receptor beta chains from one sample sequenced in a study of T-cell reconstitution after alpha-beta-depleted transplantation in children. Unique molecular identifiers were incorporated during preparation of the TCRbeta library. In TCRdb, the PCR reads were re-called with MiXCR into one record per CDR3 protein. Among hundreds of thousands of distinct CDR3 sequences listed, roughly 14% were seen once. The specimen comprised PBMCs, sampled before TCRalphabeta/CD19-depleted stem cell transplant. Every receptor here comes from a girl between 2 and 10 years old with congenital amegakaryocytic thrombocytopenia, due to receive a stem cell transplant.

The chain is built from TRBV19 and TRBJ2-3, with TRBD2 identical over 10 bases. The CDR3 has 17 amino acids. Germline V CDR1 and CDR2: LNHDA, SQIVND (reference sequence). The trim removed 7 bases at V and 7 bases at J, leaving 17 bases unmatched. CDR3 DNA: TGTGCCAGTAAGGCAGCCCCACTAGCGGGGACCGGAAATACGCAGTATTTT. Amino acid sequence: CASKAAPLAGTGNTQYF.

The chain combines TRBV6-1 with TRBJ2-2; TRBD2 agrees at 10 bases. J lost 6 bases, V lost 5 bases, and 9 bases had no gene match. CDR1 and CDR2 (germline): MNHNS, SASEGT. The CDR3 covers 16 residues. CDR3 sequence (DNA): TGTGCCAGCAGTCGATTAGCGGGAGGAGTTCCCGGGGAGCTGTTTTTT. Protein sequence: CASSRLAGGVPGELFF.

This clonotype was detected ten times or more. This chain connects TRBV20-1 to TRBJ1-5; D is perhaps TRBD1 (5 bases). CDR3 length: 12 amino acids. V was pared by 6 bases and J by 6 bases, with 12 bases between. Germline loops: CDR1 DFQATT, CDR2 SNEGSKA (reference sequence). CDR3 loop: CSAAAGVQPQHF. The CDR3 DNA reads TGCAGTGCCGCCGCGGGGGTTCAGCCCCAGCATTTT.

The sample holds a few counts of this clonotype. Written as DNA, the CDR3 is TGCGCCAGCAGCTACGCCGAGGCCGGCACAGATACGCAGTATTTT. Its translation: CASSYAEAGTDTQYF. This chain links TRBV5-1 with TRBJ2-3; no clear D gene. The CDR3 covers 15 residues. Germline V gene lookup returns CDR1 SGHRS and CDR2 YFSETQ. The V end was cut by 3 bases, the J end by 1 base, with 12 bases between.

This clonotype was picked up a small number of times. For the CDR3, the DNA is TGTGCCACCAGCGCAGCCGCTAGCGGGAGGGCCCTAAAGTTCTTC. Its protein product is CATSAAASGRALKFF. The V and J genes are TRBV15 and TRBJ2-1, with 12 bases matching TRBD2. This CDR3 contains 15 residues. V was pared by 5 bases and J by 14 bases, with 13 bases of the junction left unmatched. CDR1 LNHNV and CDR2 YYDKDF come from the germline V gene (reference sequence).

This clonotype has at least ten counts. This sequence joins TRBV4-1 and TRBJ1-1; TRBD1 is a possible D gene (6 bases). From germline, CDR1 is MGHRA and CDR2 YSYEKL. The CDR3 loop spans 12 amino acids. The V end lost 7 bases, the J end lost 7 bases, and 13 bases lay between the germline ends. CDR3 nucleotides: TGCGCCAGCACCAAAGCGACAGGTGAAGCTTTCTTT. It codes for CASTKATGEAFF.

This clonotype was found many times. The chain is built from TRBV4-2 and TRBJ1-4; TRBD1 is a possible D gene (5 bases). The ends were cut back, 7 bases at V and 8 bases at J, with 14 bases in the middle. The CDR3 runs to 13 residues. Germline loops: CDR1 LGHNA, CDR2 YNFKEQ. The CDR3 sequence: CASKGPTQEKLFF. As DNA, the CDR3 is TGTGCCAGCAAGGGACCCACCCAGGAAAAACTGTTTTTT.

This clonotype has a count of ten or more. This rearrangement joins TRBV5-1 to TRBJ2-1; no reliable D call. CDR1 and CDR2 (germline): SGHRS, YFSETQ. Trimming took off 0 bases at V and 2 bases at J, with 9 bases between the two ends. This CDR3 has 15 amino acids. CDR3 in amino acids: CASSLVGTTYNEQFF. In nucleotides, the CDR3 is TGCGCCAGCAGCTTGGTGGGCACTACCTACAATGAGCAGTTCTTC. The whole variable domain, filled in from reference TRBV5-1 and TRBJ2-1, reads KAGVTQTPRYLIKTRGQQVTLSCSPISGHRSVSWYQQTPGQGLQFLFEYFSETQRNKGNFPGRFSGRQFSNSRSEMNVSTLELGDSALYLCASSLVGTTYNEQFFGPGTRLTVL.

This clonotype has ten or more counts. This sequence joins TRBV6-6 and TRBJ2-7, with D unresolved. The germline V gene encodes CDR1 MNHNY and CDR2 SVGAGI (reference sequence). V gave up 6 bases and J gave up 1 base, with 10 bases separating them. The CDR3 runs to 13 residues. CDR3 sequence (DNA): TGTGCCAGCAGATTAGATTTTTCCTACGAGCAGTACTTC. Residues: CASRLDFSYEQYF.

This clonotype was detected ten times or more. The rearrangement uses TRBV20-1 and TRBJ1-1, with 7 nucleotides matching TRBD1. The CDR3 has 12 amino acids. V shed 3 bases and J 7 bases; nucleotides not matched to a gene: 5. CDR1 is DFQATT, CDR2 SNEGSKA, per germline (reference sequence). The CDR3 sequence: CSASAGGVEAFF. The DNA for the CDR3 is TGCAGTGCTAGCGCAGGGGGGGTTGAAGCTTTCTTT.

This clonotype was counted ten times or more. The genes are TRBV10-3 and TRBJ2-5; 7 nucleotides match TRBD2. CDR1 and CDR2 (germline): ENHRY, SYGVKD. The V and J ends lost 0 bases and 5 bases, in that order; junction bases with no gene match: 6. The CDR3 has 15 residues. The CDR3 sequence: CAISESGGSTETQYF. CDR3 in DNA: TGTGCCATCAGTGAGTCCGGGGGGAGTACCGAGACCCAGTACTTC.

In its sample, this clonotype was seen many times. The CDR3 DNA follows: TGTGCCAGCAGCCTCTTTGTGGTTGCGAGTTCCGGGGAGCTGTTTTTT. Translated, it gives CASSLFVVASSGELFF. The chain is built from TRBV28 and TRBJ2-2; no reliable D call. The germline CDR1 and CDR2 sequences are MDHEN and SYDVKM. Between the trimmed V and J ends, which lost 6 bases and 6 bases, there was a span of 20 bases. The CDR3 spans 16 residues.

V and J are TRBV27 and TRBJ2-1, with D unresolved. V dropped 7 bases and J dropped 7 bases, with 14 bases sitting between them. The CDR3 extends over 13 amino acids. Germline values: CDR1 MNHEY, CDR2 SMNVEV (reference sequence). The DNA for the CDR3 is TGTGCCAGCACCAAGGGTTCGTGGAATGAGCAGTTCTTC. Translation gives CASTKGSWNEQFF.

Many counts were recorded for this clonotype. J is TRBJ2-2 and V is TRBV12-3 or TRBV12-4, with TRBD2 matching 7 bases. Trimming at V came to 11 bases and at J to 1 base, leaving 10 bases not matched to a gene. The CDR3 extends over 15 amino acids. The chain's CDR3 is CAVMGLAVNTGELFF. DNA of the CDR3: TGTGCCGTAATGGGTCTAGCGGTGAACACCGGGGAGCTGTTTTTT.